This T cell receptor (beta chain) was retrieved from a study of blood T cell repertoires in COVID-19. Overall study: COVID-19 samples, acute and convalescent, were from the United States, Italy and Spain.

The protocol was immunoSEQ multiplex PCR, while the TCRdb copy is restricted to in-frame clones and leaves out a portion. This sample yields about 90,000 clones, of which 84% are seen a single time; roughly 6.3% belongs to the top ten. The junction had 7 bases not matched to a gene; V was cut back by 3 bases and J by 0 bases. The CDR3 has 17 residues. Germline CDR1 and CDR2: LGHNA and YSLEER. This chain uses TRBV4-3 with TRBJ1-1; TRBD1 matches at 10 bases. The sample taken for sequencing was peripheral blood. The receptor was derived from a man in his sixties with acute or convalescent COVID-19. CDR3 DNA sequence: TGCGCCAGCAGCCACGTCCCGGGACAGGGGATGAACACTGAAGCTTTCTTT. Protein sequence: CASSHVPGQGMNTEAFF.